This note documents a single T cell receptor beta chain sequence. MiXCR, applied by TCRdb to the RT-PCR reads, yields one record per CDR3 protein. The table records more than 600,000 distinct CDR3 sequences, 13% to 15% of them present only once. The CDR3 contains 17 residues. From germline, CDR1 is SGHVS and CDR2 FNYEAQ. V lost 0 bases to trimming and J lost 8 bases, with 22 bases between them. This TCR was sampled from a female donor in good health, serving as a healthy control. The rearrangement links TRBV7-6 to TRBJ1-1, with D possibly matching TRBD1 (6 bases). Sample: memory CD4+ T cells from blood. DNA of the CDR3: TGTGCCAGCAGCTTAGCATGGAACAGGGCGGATTTAAAGGAAGCTTTCTTT. Amino acid sequence: CASSLAWNRADLKEAFF. Full variable domain (missing parts from reference TRBV7-6 and TRBJ1-1): GAGVSQSPRYKVTKRGQDVALRCDPISGHVSLYWYRQALGQGPEFLTYFNYEAQQDKSGLPNDRFSAERPEGSISTLTIQRTEQRDSAMYRCASSLAWNRADLKEAFFGQGTRLTVV.